This T cell receptor beta chain emerged from a study of shared clonotypes between healthy human individuals. This clone occurred once. CD8 cells regarded as naive lacked CD45RO, were positively chosen for CCR7, and omitted terminally differentiated effector memory CD45RA+ cells. None of the donors, who were healthy HIV-negative adults, had recently had acute infections or vaccinations. The protocol was immunoSEQ multiplex PCR, while the TCRdb copy is restricted to in-frame clones and leaves out a portion. The table lists millions of clones, roughly 94% of them singletons. The germline CDR1 and CDR2 sequences are SEHNR and FQNEAQ (reference sequence). The CDR3 is 15 residues long. The V segment lost 1 base and the J segment 1 base; nucleotides outside the gene matches: 3.

The sample taken for sequencing was naive CD8+ T cells sorted from blood. This sequence joins TRBV7-9 and TRBJ2-5, with 7 bases lining up with TRBD1. This receptor was obtained from a man aged 18-30 years in good health. The CDR3 is CASSLGGDSQETQYF. CDR3 nucleotides: TGTGCCAGCAGCTTAGGAGGGGACAGCCAAGAGACCCAGTACTTC. The whole variable domain, remainder taken from reference TRBV7-9 and TRBJ2-5, is DTGVSQNPRHKITKRGQNVTFRCDPISEHNRLYWYRQTLGQGPEFLTYFQNEAQLEKSRLLSDRFSAERPKGSFSTLEIQRTEQGDSAMYLCASSLGGDSQETQYFGPGTRLLVL.